This T cell receptor beta chain was retrieved from a study of neurological immune-mediated disorders. Specified time point: longitudinal time-point 2. Preparation of the unsorted libraries drew on 2 million PBMCs stored at -80 C. Germline V gives CDR1 SNHLY, CDR2 FYNNEI. The CDR3 runs to 13 residues. V trimming: 6 bases; J trimming: 4 bases; junction bases outside the gene matches: 0. This clonotype has ten or more counts. TCRdb independently ran MiXCR on the 5' RACE reads; one entry per CDR3 protein. The table records some 48,000 distinct CDR3 sequences, over 10% of them present only once. Sequences were obtained from PBMCs. The genes are TRBV2 and TRBJ2-3, with TRBD2 matching 11 bases. This sequence originates from a male donor with HTLV-1-associated myelopathy (HAM/TSP). Here the CDR3 reads CASRTSGADTQYF. CDR3 bases: TGTGCCAGCAGGACTAGCGGGGCAGATACGCAGTATTTT.